This record concerns one T cell receptor (beta chain) sequence. Per the original data handling: Amplification with reference gene primers provided the estimates of nucleated cell counts. Using immunoSEQ multiplex PCR, the repertoire was profiled, and TCRdb retains in-frame clones only, with some absent. D and trimming were read from the DNA, whereas the V and J calls and clone size are those reported in that table. The table lists approximately 200,000 clones, 70% to 90% of them singletons. The data are from a study of blood T cell repertoires in COVID-19. Two consecutive negative NP/OP PCR tests, clearance, or resolved symptoms defined Cohort 3 recovery. The V end was cut by 0 bases, the J end by 0 bases, with 2 bases between. Germline assignment: CDR1 SGDLS and CDR2 YYNGEE. The CDR3 has 13 amino acids.

Sequencing was carried out using PBMCs or T cells enriched from blood (not recorded which). The chain recombines TRBV9 with TRBJ2-3; unclear D gene. The clonotype comes from a man aged 25-40 years who had recovered from COVID-19. CDR3 protein: CASSVVSTDTQYF. In nucleotides, the CDR3 is TGTGCCAGCAGCGTAGTAAGCACAGATACGCAGTATTTT.